Listed below are T cell receptor beta chains from one sample, sequenced in a study of T-cell reconstitution after alpha-beta-depleted transplantation in children. Each CDR3 protein gets one entry after TCRdb re-called the PCR reads with MiXCR. The data show some 300,000 distinct CDR3 sequences, with 9.5% to 13% seen just once and 7.5% held by the top ten. The source material was PBMCs, sampled before TCRalphabeta/CD19-depleted stem cell transplant. These receptors all come from a boy under two years old with acute myeloid leukemia, due to receive a stem cell transplant. Both conserved end residues are part of each CDR3. A D gene is named only where the DNA matches it firmly. Only part of the rows carry a size: once, few, many, or a class if the clone is expanded.

abundance: many
v_gene: TRBV7-9
d_gene: NA
j_gene: TRBJ2-5
CDR3nt: TGTGCCAGCAGCCCCCCTAGGGTCCAGGAGACCCAGTACTTC
CDR3aa: CASSPPRVQETQYF

abundance: few
v_gene: TRBV29-1
d_gene: NA
j_gene: TRBJ2-5
CDR3nt: TGCAGCGTCCTGACCACAGGGAGAGAGACCCAGTACTTC
CDR3aa: CSVLTTGRETQYF

abundance: many
v_gene: TRBV7-9
d_gene: TRBD1
j_gene: TRBJ2-3
CDR3nt: TGTGCCAGCAGCCGACAGGGGGTGATAGATACGCAGTATTTT
CDR3aa: CASSRQGVIDTQYF

abundance: many
v_gene: TRBV7-6
d_gene: TRBD1
j_gene: TRBJ2-5
CDR3nt: TGTGCCAGCAGCCATGGGACAGGGCTGGACTGGGAGGAGACCCAGTACTTC
CDR3aa: CASSHGTGLDWEETQYF

abundance: many
v_gene: TRBV5-6
d_gene: NA
j_gene: TRBJ2-6
CDR3nt: TGTGCCAGCAGCTTGGTTCTGACCTCTGGGGCCAACGTCCTGACTTTC
CDR3aa: CASSLVLTSGANVLTF

abundance: many
v_gene: TRBV7-9
d_gene: TRBD1
j_gene: TRBJ1-2
CDR3nt: TGTGCCAGCAGCTTCTCCGGGACAGGGGGCTCGAGCTATGGCTACACCTTC
CDR3aa: CASSFSGTGGSSYGYTF

abundance: many
v_gene: TRBV12-3/TRBV12-4
d_gene: NA
j_gene: TRBJ2-1
CDR3nt: TGTGCCAGCAGTTTAACGGCGGGGGAGCAGTTCTTC
CDR3aa: CASSLTAGEQFF

abundance: many
v_gene: TRBV11-2
d_gene: NA
j_gene: TRBJ2-7
CDR3nt: TGTGCCAGCAGTTTTCAGGGAGGCGAGCAGTACTTC
CDR3aa: CASSFQGGEQYF

abundance: many
v_gene: TRBV4-3
d_gene: NA
j_gene: TRBJ2-3
CDR3nt: TGCGCCAGCAGCCTCCTACTCGGGAGAAGCACAGATACGCAGTATTTT
CDR3aa: CASSLLLGRSTDTQYF

abundance: NA
v_gene: TRBV19
d_gene: NA
j_gene: TRBJ2-7
CDR3nt: TGTGCCAGCCGGGACTTAACTGGAGGTTACGAGCAGTACTTC
CDR3aa: CASRDLTGGYEQYF

abundance: many
v_gene: TRBV28
d_gene: NA
j_gene: TRBJ2-2
CDR3nt: TGTGCCAGCAGTTTATTTTTAGGGCCAAACACCGGGGAGCTGTTTTTT
CDR3aa: CASSLFLGPNTGELFF

abundance: many
v_gene: TRBV12-3/TRBV12-4
d_gene: NA
j_gene: TRBJ1-6
CDR3nt: TGTGCCAGCAGAGCCAGGGACTCCTATAATTCACCCCTCCACTTT
CDR3aa: CASRARDSYNSPLHF

abundance: many
v_gene: TRBV5-1
d_gene: TRBD2
j_gene: TRBJ2-7
CDR3nt: TGCGCCAGCAGTCCGACTAGCGGGACCTACGAGCAGTACTTC
CDR3aa: CASSPTSGTYEQYF

abundance: many
v_gene: TRBV3-1
d_gene: NA
j_gene: TRBJ2-1
CDR3nt: TGTGCCAGCAGCCCGACTAGTTTGGGCAATGAGCAGTTCTTC
CDR3aa: CASSPTSLGNEQFF

abundance: few
v_gene: TRBV24-1
d_gene: TRBD2
j_gene: TRBJ2-2
CDR3nt: TGTGCCACCCGAGCGGGAGGGAACACCGGGGAGCTGTTTTTT
CDR3aa: CATRAGGNTGELFF

abundance: NA
v_gene: TRBV4-3
d_gene: TRBD1
j_gene: TRBJ1-2
CDR3nt: TGCGCCAGCAGCCAAGATTGGGACAGGGTGGCCGGCTACACCTTC
CDR3aa: CASSQDWDRVAGYTF

abundance: few
v_gene: TRBV6-1
d_gene: TRBD1
j_gene: TRBJ1-2
CDR3nt: TGTGCCAGCAACCCCCGACCCCCCGGGACAGGGGTGAAGAGTGGTGGCTACACCTTC
CDR3aa: CASNPRPPGTGVKSGGYTF

abundance: many
v_gene: TRBV12-3/TRBV12-4
d_gene: NA
j_gene: TRBJ2-2
CDR3nt: TGTGCCAGCAGTTTTTCCGGGAGCTACACCGGGGAGCTGTTTTTT
CDR3aa: CASSFSGSYTGELFF

abundance: NA
v_gene: TRBV7-9
d_gene: TRBD2
j_gene: TRBJ2-2
CDR3nt: TGTGCCAGCAGCCCATCTAGCGGCACCGGGGAGCTGTTTTTT
CDR3aa: CASSPSSGTGELFF

abundance: many
v_gene: TRBV5-1
d_gene: TRBD2
j_gene: TRBJ2-7
CDR3nt: TGTGCCAGCAGCTTAGAGGCGGGAGGCTACGAGCAGTACTTC
CDR3aa: CASSLEAGGYEQYF